Detailed here is one T cell receptor (beta chain). The antigen is undetermined. The source of the sample is a study of OX40 agonist ivuxolimab in advanced cancers. Whole-study context: While on treatment, patients had intravenous ivuxolimab at 0.01 to 10 mg/kg every 2 weeks. Of the patients, three showed partial responses, one with hepatocellular carcinoma and two with cutaneous melanoma.

Points from the study as a whole: The mean number of expanded clones was higher in CD8+ T cells than in CD4+.

This CDR3 spans 16 amino acids. The V gene's germline CDR1 is SGHAT and CDR2 FQNNGV. V lost 4 bases and J lost 0; bases outside the gene matches: 6. Profiling relied on immunoSEQ multiplex PCR, and the TCRdb table lists in-frame clones only, not all of them. The sample carries about 67,000 clones, 85% recorded once. This clonotype was obtained from an adult with an advanced solid tumor such as melanoma, head and neck, liver or kidney cancer. The sample here was CD4+ or CD8+ T cells sorted from blood, taken in a trial of the OX40 agonist ivuxolimab. The J gene is TRBJ2-3, the V gene TRBV11-2; 8 positions match TRBD2. The CDR3 loop is CASSSGVAGSTDTQYF. The CDR3 DNA reads as TGTGCCAGCAGCTCCGGGGTAGCGGGAAGCACAGATACGCAGTATTTT.